The rows below give T cell receptor beta chains drawn from one sample of a study of blood T cells in healthy people across ages. TCRdb itself ran the 5' RACE reads through MiXCR, one entry per CDR3 protein. The data contain hundreds of thousands of distinct CDR3 sequences, roughly 21% of them singletons. Material for sequencing was blood. The receptors were sampled from a man in his 70s in good health. The CDR3 runs from the conserved cysteine through the conserved F or W. The D gene is left open where the match is weak. Clone sizes are given selectively: once, few, many, or a class where the clone is expanded.

D gene | clone size | J gene | V gene | CDR3 DNA | CDR3 protein
TRBD2 | many | TRBJ2-5 | TRBV7-2 | TGTGCCAGCAGCTTAGGACTAGCGGGGCAAGAGACCCAGTACTTC | CASSLGLAGQETQYF
- | - | TRBJ2-3 | TRBV21-1 | TGTGCCAGCAGCAAGTTTGGACCTCAGGGGTGGTGCACAGATACGCAGTATTTT | CASSKFGPQGWCTDTQYF
TRBD1 | - | TRBJ1-5 | TRBV5-5 | TGTGCCAGCAGCGCTGGGACAGTATGGGATCAGCCCCAGCATTTT | CASSAGTVWDQPQHF
TRBD2 | - | TRBJ2-3 | TRBV28 | TGTGCCAGCAGTCTCCCGGGACTAGCGGCCTCCACAGATACGCAGTATTTT | CASSLPGLAASTDTQYF
- | once | TRBJ2-3 | TRBV6-1 | TGTGCCAGCCCCCACGGTGGTCTGGGCCCTTATAGCACAGATACGCAGTATTTT | CASPHGGLGPYSTDTQYF
TRBD2 | few | TRBJ2-1 | TRBV25-1 | TGTGCCAGCAGTGACAGCGGGAGGCTAAGGAATGAGCAGTTCTTC | CASSDSGRLRNEQFF
TRBD2 | - | TRBJ2-1 | TRBV7-3 | TGTGCCAGCAGCTTACTCTCCGGGACTAGCGGGAACAATGAGCAGTTCTTC | CASSLLSGTSGNNEQFF
- | few | TRBJ2-1 | TRBV18 | TGTGCCAGCTCCCCGGGTCCCGAGAGGCAGTTCTTC | CASSPGPERQFF
- | - | TRBJ1-2 | TRBV12-3/TRBV12-4 | TGTGCCAGCAGTTTGTCAGACGTTAGTATCTATGGCTACACCTTC | CASSLSDVSIYGYTF
- | - | TRBJ2-7 | TRBV29-1 | TGCAGCGTTGAAGATCGTAGCGTGGGCTACGAGCAGTACTTC | CSVEDRSVGYEQYF
TRBD2 | - | TRBJ2-3 | TRBV20-1 | TGCAGTGCTAGAGATTGGCGGGAGGTTGCAGATACGCAGTATTTT | CSARDWREVADTQYF
- | - | TRBJ2-4 | TRBV5-1 | TGCGCCAGCAGAATCGAAGGGATTCAGTACTTC | CASRIEGIQYF
TRBD2 | few | TRBJ2-1 | TRBV19 | TGTGCCAGTATTGGGGCCCCAACTAGCGGGCTCTACAATGAGCAGTTCTTC | CASIGAPTSGLYNEQFF
- | - | TRBJ1-2 | TRBV6-6 | TGTGCCAGCAGTTACTTGGCCTCGTCGGTTAACTATGGCTACACCTTC | CASSYLASSVNYGYTF
- | - | TRBJ2-1 | TRBV18 | TGTGCCAGCTCAACAGCAGTCAATGAGCAGTTCTTC | CASSTAVNEQFF
TRBD2 | few | TRBJ2-5 | TRBV5-1 | TGCGCCAGCAGCTTGACGGGAGGGTATCAAGAGACCCAGTACTTC | CASSLTGGYQETQYF
- | few | TRBJ2-2 | TRBV7-2 | TGTGCCAGCAGCTTAGATCGGTGGGACACCGGGGAGCTGTTTTTT | CASSLDRWDTGELFF
TRBD1 | - | TRBJ2-5 | TRBV5-1 | TGCGCCAGCAGCGCGGGACAGGGTGGCGAGACCCAGCACTTC | CASSAGQGGETQHF
- | - | TRBJ2-3 | TRBV5-1 | TGCGCCAGCACCGAGACAGAGGGAGATACGCAGTATTTT | CASTETEGDTQYF
- | - | TRBJ2-7 | TRBV29-1 | TGCAGCGTTGATTTGGGAGCCGAGCAGTACTTC | CSVDLGAEQYF